This T cell receptor (beta chain) comes out of a study of blood T cells in healthy people across ages. Study-wide points: Roughly linearly, TCR beta diversity per million T cells fell as age increased.

CDR3 length equals 14 residues. Looked up from germline, CDR1 is DFQATT and CDR2 is SNEGSKA (reference sequence). Trimming cost V 3 bases and J 7 bases, with 13 bases left between them. Healthy individuals of Caucasian origin from Russia, aged roughly 6 to 100, served as donors. This clonotype was counted a few times. Its antigen is still unknown. With a J-beta primer mix and a sample-barcoded 5' primer, a second PCR ran 7 to 11 cycles. TCRdb reanalysed the 5' RACE reads using MiXCR and keeps one entry per CDR3 protein. This repertoire shows 550,000 to 800,000 distinct CDR3 sequences, around 21% found once; its top ten account for roughly 3.7%.

The sequenced sample consisted of blood. The TCR sequence derives from a man aged 70 or older in good health. This sequence joins TRBV20-1 and TRBJ1-6; D is ambiguous. CDR3 bases: TGCAGTGCTAGTCCCCAGCAGCCAAATTCACCCCTCCACTTT. Protein sequence: CSASPQQPNSPLHF.